This T cell receptor (beta chain) is drawn from a study of T cell changes during pregnancy in multiple sclerosis. Libraries were prepared by immunoSEQ multiplex PCR; TCRdb keeps only in-frame clonotypes and omits some of them. The sample lists some 64,000 clones, around 90% occurring once. Germline V CDR1 and CDR2: SGHAT, FQNNGV. The J segment lost 9 bases and the V segment lost 0 bases, leaving 12 bases of the junction unmatched. CDR3 size: 17 residues. The sequences come from peripheral blood, collected after pregnancy. This chain links TRBV11-2 with TRBJ2-1; TRBD2 matches 9 bases. This TCR derives from a female donor with multiple sclerosis, enrolled in a pregnancy study. The CDR3 DNA follows: TGTGCCAGCAGCTTAGATCCAGGCGGGAGGGCCCGAGGTGAGCAGTTCTTC. Encoded protein: CASSLDPGGRARGEQFF.